A selection of T cell receptor beta chains follows, all from one sample in a study of T-cell memory formation after mild COVID-19. TCRdb passed the 5' RACE reads through MiXCR, listing each CDR3 protein once. The sample lists about 320,000 distinct CDR3 sequences; 14% were seen once. The sequencing input was PBMCs or a T cell subset sorted from them (not recorded which). These receptor sequences come from a man in his late teens or twenties who had mild COVID-19 (a few samples of this study predate the infection). Cell type and time point are not known. Each CDR3 is given with its conserved first and last residue. A D gene is named only where the DNA matches it firmly. A row's size may be missing; if present it is once, few, many or a size class.

CDR3nt: TGTGCCAGCTTACGGACAGGGGCTAACTATGGCTACACCTTC; CDR3aa: CASLRTGANYGYTF; v_gene: TRBV7-9; abundance: NA; j_gene: TRBJ1-2; d_gene: TRBD1
CDR3nt: TGCGCCAGCAGCCAAGAGCGCCAGGGTAATCCACTGTTTTTT; CDR3aa: CASSQERQGNPLFF; v_gene: TRBV4-3; abundance: NA; j_gene: TRBJ1-4; d_gene: NA
CDR3nt: TGCGCCAGCAGCGGGCAACTACAGGGATTCTACGAGCAGTACTTC; CDR3aa: CASSGQLQGFYEQYF; v_gene: TRBV4-1; abundance: NA; j_gene: TRBJ2-7; d_gene: NA
CDR3nt: TGTGCCAGCGCCCGGGACGCCGCCTACAATGAGCAGTTCTTC; CDR3aa: CASARDAAYNEQFF; v_gene: TRBV6-5; abundance: NA; j_gene: TRBJ2-1; d_gene: NA
CDR3nt: TGTGCCAGCAGTTTGATGAGGGATGGTGAGCAGTTCTTC; CDR3aa: CASSLMRDGEQFF; v_gene: TRBV12-3/TRBV12-4; abundance: NA; j_gene: TRBJ2-1; d_gene: NA
CDR3nt: TGTGCCAGCAGACCGTGGACTGAGGAGACCCAGTACTTC; CDR3aa: CASRPWTEETQYF; v_gene: TRBV6-2/TRBV6-3; abundance: many; j_gene: TRBJ2-5; d_gene: NA
CDR3nt: TGCGCCAGCAGCCTCGGACTAGCGGGGCTCACCGGGGAGCTGTTTTTT; CDR3aa: CASSLGLAGLTGELFF; v_gene: TRBV4-3; abundance: few; j_gene: TRBJ2-2; d_gene: TRBD2
CDR3nt: TGCAGTGCTAGAGATCTGAAAGGGGGGGTGAGTGAGCAGTTCTTC; CDR3aa: CSARDLKGGVSEQFF; v_gene: TRBV20-1; abundance: NA; j_gene: TRBJ2-1; d_gene: NA
CDR3nt: TGCGCCAGCAGTGAGTCCCCCCATGAGCAGTTCTTC; CDR3aa: CASSESPHEQFF; v_gene: TRBV10-2; abundance: many; j_gene: TRBJ2-1; d_gene: NA
CDR3nt: TGCGCCAGCAGCTTGGGCTCGGGCGGGGCATACAATGAGCAGTTCTTC; CDR3aa: CASSLGSGGAYNEQFF; v_gene: TRBV5-1; abundance: many; j_gene: TRBJ2-1; d_gene: NA
CDR3nt: TGCAGTGCTTGTAGGACTAGCGGGGGGGTTTACAATGAGCAGTTCTTC; CDR3aa: CSACRTSGGVYNEQFF; v_gene: TRBV20-1; abundance: NA; j_gene: TRBJ2-1; d_gene: TRBD2
CDR3nt: TGTGCCAGCAGCACCCGATCCGGGCCCCGGGATGGCTACACCTTC; CDR3aa: CASSTRSGPRDGYTF; v_gene: TRBV7-3; abundance: few; j_gene: TRBJ1-2; d_gene: NA
CDR3nt: TGTGCCAGCAGCTTGACAGGGGGTAGCACAGATACGCAGTATTTT; CDR3aa: CASSLTGGSTDTQYF; v_gene: TRBV7-3; abundance: NA; j_gene: TRBJ2-3; d_gene: TRBD1
CDR3nt: TGTGCCAGCAGTTTATATCCTAGCGGGGGAAGGAACACCGGGGAGCTGTTTTTT; CDR3aa: CASSLYPSGGRNTGELFF; v_gene: TRBV27; abundance: few; j_gene: TRBJ2-2; d_gene: TRBD2
CDR3nt: TGTGCCAGCAACAGGGGGGGGGAAGAGACCCAGTACTTC; CDR3aa: CASNRGGEETQYF; v_gene: TRBV7-9; abundance: few; j_gene: TRBJ2-5; d_gene: NA
CDR3nt: TGTGCCAGCACAAGGGGGGTAGCGGCCACAGATACGCAGTATTTT; CDR3aa: CASTRGVAATDTQYF; v_gene: TRBV6-2/TRBV6-3; abundance: few; j_gene: TRBJ2-3; d_gene: NA
CDR3nt: TGTGCCAGCAGCTTGGAAAAGGAGAAGGTGGCTAAGCGGGGGGGCGCGAACACCGGGGAGCTGTTTTTT; CDR3aa: CASSLEKEKVAKRGGANTGELFF; v_gene: TRBV5-5; abundance: NA; j_gene: TRBJ2-2; d_gene: TRBD2
CDR3nt: TGTGCCAGCAGTGCCCCCGGACGGATCACCGGGGAGCTGTTTTTT; CDR3aa: CASSAPGRITGELFF; v_gene: TRBV6-2/TRBV6-3; abundance: few; j_gene: TRBJ2-2; d_gene: NA
CDR3nt: TGTGCCAGCAGCTGGACAGGGGTCACTGAAGCTTTCTTT; CDR3aa: CASSWTGVTEAFF; v_gene: TRBV7-3; abundance: NA; j_gene: TRBJ1-1; d_gene: TRBD1
CDR3nt: TGTGCCAGCAGCCAAGATCCGGACAGGGGTAGGGTTGAAAAACTGTTTTTT; CDR3aa: CASSQDPDRGRVEKLFF; v_gene: TRBV4-2; abundance: NA; j_gene: TRBJ1-4; d_gene: TRBD1